The 16 T cell receptor beta chains presented below share a single source sample, sequenced in a study of blood T cell repertoires in COVID-19. The data were produced by immunoSEQ multiplex PCR, yet TCRdb's version contains in-frame clones alone and is incomplete. Here the sample spans some 530,000 clones, roughly 88% being singletons. Sequencing used peripheral blood. These TCRs come from a human donor in a cohort sampled during active COVID-19.

As regards this clone: The sample contains more than one DNA sequence encoding this CDR3. The chain carries TRBV28 and TRBJ1-4, with D uncertain. Germline V gene data show CDR1 as MDHEN and CDR2 as SYDVKM. The V end was cut by 5 bases, the J end by 8 bases, with 12 bases between. The CDR3 consists of 13 residues. CDR3 amino acids: CASSPPRGEKLFF. CDR3 in DNA: TGTGCCAGCAGTCCGCCAAGAGGGGAAAAACTGTTTTTT.

This clone was detected a few times. This sequence joins TRBV11-1 and TRBJ2-1, with D tentatively TRBD2 (6 bases). Trimming shortened V by 3 bases and J by 5 bases, and 14 bases separated the two germline ends. The CDR3 runs to 15 residues. The germline CDR1 and CDR2 sequences are SGHAT and FQDESV (reference sequence). This CDR3 is CASSLGGLLHNEQFF. CDR3 in DNA: TGTGCCAGCAGCTTGGGGGGATTATTACACAATGAGCAGTTCTTC.

This clone was seen a single time. The rearrangement joins TRBV5-1 to TRBJ2-6; weak D call: TRBD2 (6 bases). This CDR3 is built from 17 residues. Between the trimmed V and J ends, which lost 4 bases and 1 base, there was a span of 15 bases. CDR1 is SGHRS and CDR2 is YFSETQ in the germline V gene. The CDR3: CASSIGGVSSGANVLTF. In DNA, the CDR3 is TGCGCCAGCAGCATTGGCGGGGTCTCATCTGGGGCCAACGTCCTGACTTTC.

Note on this clone: A single base separates this from a much larger clone, so it may be a read error. The V and J genes are TRBV6-2 or TRBV6-3 and TRBJ1-1; 7 bases fit TRBD1. The CDR3 sequence is 13 residues long. Losses at the gene ends were 6 bases for V and 1 base for J; bases not matched to a gene: 2. Looked up from germline, CDR1 is MNHEY and CDR2 is SVGEGT. The CDR3: CASSRDRNTEAFF. In DNA form, the CDR3 reads TGTGCCAGCAGCCGGGACAGGAACACTGAAGCTTTCTTT.

The V gene is TRBV5-1, the J gene TRBJ1-2; D not certain. Deletions cut 2 bases from V and 6 bases from J, with 14 bases between. There are 14 residues in the CDR3. CDR1 is SGHRS and CDR2 is YFSETQ in the germline V gene. The CDR3 protein is CASSFTGEINGYTF. In DNA, the CDR3 is TGCGCCAGCAGCTTCACTGGGGAGATTAATGGCTACACCTTC. The full variable domain, with the rest looked up from reference TRBV5-1 and TRBJ1-2, is KAGVTQTPRYLIKTRGQQVTLSCSPISGHRSVSWYQQTPGQGLQFLFEYFSETQRNKGNFPGRFSGRQFSNSRSEMNVSTLELGDSALYLCASSFTGEINGYTFGSGTRLTVV.

J is TRBJ1-3 and V is TRBV12-3 or TRBV12-4; D is possibly TRBD1 (5 bases). CDR3 size: 12 residues. Trimming pared 5 bases from V and 9 bases from J, leaving 11 bases between. CDR3 in amino acids: CASSRKGVTIYF. In nucleotides, the CDR3 is TGTGCCAGCAGTAGAAAAGGGGTCACCATATATTTT.

The chain combines TRBV5-1 with TRBJ2-5, with 7 bases aligning to TRBD2. The CDR3 consists of 16 residues. J gave up 6 bases and V 4 bases, and 15 bases lay outside the gene matches. Germline lookup yields CDR1 SGHRS and CDR2 YFSETQ. In DNA, the CDR3 is TGCGCCAGCAGCGCAACCGGGACTACGGGCGGGCAGACCCAGTACTTC. It encodes CASSATGTTGGQTQYF. The full variable domain, rest sourced from reference TRBV5-1 and TRBJ2-5, is KAGVTQTPRYLIKTRGQQVTLSCSPISGHRSVSWYQQTPGQGLQFLFEYFSETQRNKGNFPGRFSGRQFSNSRSEMNVSTLELGDSALYLCASSATGTTGGQTQYFGPGTRLLVL.

The chain joins TRBV9 to TRBJ2-2; TRBD2 agrees at 10 bases. J was trimmed by 9 bases and V by 4 bases; bases with no gene match: 12. Per the germline V gene, CDR1 is SGDLS and CDR2 is YYNGEE. The CDR3 contains 16 residues. The CDR3 coding sequence is TGTGCCAGCAGCCCAAGGATTAGCGGGGGGTGGCGGGAGCTGTTTTTT. It translates to CASSPRISGGWRELFF.

The CDR3 DNA sequence: TGCGCCAGCAGTCATCCGACAGGCCCGCCGCAAGAGACCCAGTACTTC. Protein product: CASSHPTGPPQETQYF. This sequence joins TRBV23-1 and TRBJ2-5; TRBD1 might be the D (6 bases). TRBV23-1 is treated as an ORF (open reading frame) with a function not yet certain. CDR3 size: 16 residues. With 3 bases removed from V and 2 bases from J, the gap between germline ends came to 16 bases.

The chain couples TRBV28 to TRBJ2-1; 9 nucleotides agree with TRBD1. The CDR3 spans 12 residues. Germline V CDR1 and CDR2: MDHEN, SYDVKM. Trimming removed 10 bases from V and 7 bases from J; junction bases left unmatched: 5. CDR3 loop: CAITGQGNEQFF. DNA for the CDR3: TGTGCCATAACGGGACAGGGAAATGAGCAGTTCTTC. Together with reference TRBV28 and TRBJ2-1, the CDR3 gives the full variable domain: DVKVTQSSRYLVKRTGEKVFLECVQDMDHENMFWYRQDPGLGLRLIYFSYDVKMKEKGDIPEGYSVSREKKERFSLILESASTNQTSMYLCAITGQGNEQFFGPGTRLTVL.

The CDR3 region is CASSRLAGGPRDEQFF. DNA for the CDR3: TGTGCCAGCAGCAGACTAGCGGGAGGGCCTCGGGATGAGCAGTTCTTC. The chain is built from TRBV7-2 and TRBJ2-1, with 14 bases matching TRBD2. The trim removed 5 bases at V and 8 bases at J, leaving 8 bases unmatched. This CDR3 spans 16 amino acids. Germline-derived CDR1 and CDR2 are SGHTA and FQGNSA.

The chain joins TRBV2 to TRBJ1-1, with 7 bases lining up with TRBD1. V trimming: 3 bases; J trimming: 5 bases; junction bases outside the gene matches: 6. Germline-derived CDR1 and CDR2 are SNHLY and FYNNEI. CDR3 size: 14 residues. CDR3 region: CASSDQGRGTEAFF. The CDR3 region has the DNA TGTGCCAGCAGTGATCAGGGCAGGGGGACTGAAGCTTTCTTT.

The chain couples TRBV7-2 to TRBJ2-1, with 7 bases that match TRBD2. CDR3 length equals 16 residues. V gave up 6 bases and J gave up 5 bases; unmatched junction bases: 13. Germline V gives CDR1 SGHTA, CDR2 FQGNSA. For the CDR3, the DNA is TGTGCCAGCAGTCGGGGACGGGCTAGCGGTAACAATGAGCAGTTCTTC. This gives the protein CASSRGRASGNNEQFF.

The chain employs TRBV7-3 and TRBJ1-1, with 8 bases lining up with TRBD1. The germline V gene encodes CDR1 SGHTA and CDR2 FQGTGA. This CDR3 spans 15 amino acids. J lost 5 bases, V lost 4 bases, and 9 bases had no gene match. In nucleotides, the CDR3 is TGTGCCAGCAGCTGGACAGGGAGGCCGGGGACTGAAGCTTTCTTT. As protein: CASSWTGRPGTEAFF.

The chain combines TRBV2 with TRBJ2-7; no definite D call. This CDR3 region has 12 residues. CDR1 is SNHLY, CDR2 FYNNEI, per germline. The V end lost 6 bases, the J end lost 5 bases, and 11 bases lay between the germline ends. This CDR3 is CASRAPLDEQYF. CDR3 DNA: TGTGCCAGCAGGGCCCCTTTGGACGAGCAGTACTTC.

This clone was counted a few times. The sample contains more than one DNA sequence encoding this CDR3. The rearrangement uses TRBV3-1 (or the pseudogene TRBV3-2) and TRBJ2-3; no definite D call. The CDR3 is made up of 13 amino acids. Germline CDR1 is LGHDT and CDR2 is YNNKEL (reference sequence). V shed 1 base and J shed 0 bases, with 2 bases lying between them. The CDR3 region is CASSQASTDTQYF. CDR3 DNA: TGTGCCAGCAGCCAAGCTAGCACAGATACGCAGTATTTT.